These 24 T cell receptor beta chains share one sample of origin, sequenced in a study of blood T cell repertoires in COVID-19. Sequencing used immunoSEQ multiplex PCR; TCRdb keeps in-frame clones, though not all of them. Seen here are a few hundred thousand clones, about 83% observed once, and the top ten hold 1.5% to 2%. Sequences were obtained from peripheral blood. These receptors came from a woman aged 50 to 60 with acute or convalescent COVID-19.

This rearrangement joins TRBV7-2 to TRBJ2-4, with 7 nucleotides matching TRBD2. Germline V CDR1 and CDR2: SGHTA, FQGNSA. This CDR3 comprises 18 residues. V lost 5 bases to trimming and J lost 0 bases; unmatched junction nucleotides: 13. CDR3 nucleotide sequence: TGTGCCAGCAGCAAAAGGGCGGGGGTTGGACTAGCCAAAAACATTCAGTACTTC. This encodes CASSKRAGVGLAKNIQYF. The entire variable domain, with the rest obtained from reference TRBV7-2 and TRBJ2-4, is as follows: GAGVSQSPSNKVTEKGKDVELRCDPISGHTALYWYRQSLGQGLEFLIYFQGNSAPDKSGLPSDRFSAERTGGSVSTLTIQRTQQEDSAVYLCASSKRAGVGLAKNIQYFGAGTRLSVL.

The chain couples TRBV5-6 to TRBJ2-7; D is unclear. Germline-derived CDR1 and CDR2 are SGHDT and YYEEEE. The CDR3 contains 14 residues. The V gene lost 1 base and the J gene lost 0 bases, with 8 bases spanning the gap. In DNA, the CDR3 is TGTGCCAGCAGCTTGATGCTGAGCTCCTACGAGCAGTACTTC. This codes for CASSLMLSSYEQYF.

The CDR3 DNA sequence: TGTGCCAGCAGCTTAAGGGGCCCAACCGGCCGGCCCCAGCATTTT. Translating it yields CASSLRGPTGRPQHF. The chain employs TRBV13 and TRBJ1-5; D possibly corresponds to TRBD1 (5 bases). The CDR3 is 15 amino acids. CDR1 and CDR2 (germline): PRHDT, FYEKMQ (reference sequence). Trimming took 2 bases from V and 9 from J, leaving 17 bases between them.

This chain connects TRBV7-3 to TRBJ2-1; a possible D gene is TRBD2 (6 bases). Germline V gene sequence: CDR1 SGHTA, CDR2 FQGTGA. Deletions cut 1 base from V and 3 bases from J, with 10 bases between. This CDR3 spans 15 amino acids. The CDR3 sequence is CASSLRGLGYNEQFF. The DNA of the CDR3 is TGTGCCAGCAGCTTAAGGGGACTGGGCTACAATGAGCAGTTCTTC.

The CDR3 sequence is CASSSGLAGYNEQFF. Written as DNA, the CDR3 is TGTGCCAGCAGCTCGGGACTAGCGGGGTACAATGAGCAGTTCTTC. This chain connects TRBV5-4 to TRBJ2-1, with 13 positions matching TRBD2. Trimming at V came to 3 bases and at J to 4 bases, leaving 1 base not matched to a gene. This CDR3 spans 15 amino acids. The germline gives CDR1 SGHNT, CDR2 YYREEE (reference sequence).

The genes are TRBV4-1 and TRBJ2-7, with TRBD2 matching 12 bases. Germline values: CDR1 MGHRA, CDR2 YSYEKL. J was trimmed by 3 bases and V by 2 bases; bases with no gene match: 8. The CDR3 is 17 amino acids. The DNA for the CDR3 is TGCGCCAGCAGCCAACCTAGCGGGAGGGCTGGGGGCTACGAGCAGTACTTC. Its translation is CASSQPSGRAGGYEQYF.

The chain recombines TRBV28 with TRBJ2-3, with TRBD2 as a possible D gene (5 bases). V shed 5 bases and J shed 4 bases, with 16 bases lying between them. The CDR3 runs 15 residues. Germline V CDR1 and CDR2: MDHEN, SYDVKM. CDR3 bases: TGTGCCAGCAGTCTACCCTTACGGACTGCAGATACGCAGTATTTT. As protein: CASSLPLRTADTQYF.

The J gene is TRBJ2-1, the V gene TRBV7-2; a possible D gene is TRBD2 (6 bases). The V end was cut by 10 bases, the J end by 2 bases, with 15 bases between. The V gene's germline CDR1 is SGHTA and CDR2 FQGNSA. The CDR3 consists of 14 residues. CDR3 residues: CATRRGRPYNEQFF. The CDR3 DNA sequence: TGTGCCACGCGCCGAGGGAGGCCCTACAATGAGCAGTTCTTC.

This clone was seen a single time. The J gene is TRBJ2-5, the V gene TRBV27; TRBD2 might be the D (5 bases). V lost 3 bases and J 5 bases, leaving 13 bases between the germline ends. The CDR3 extends over 14 amino acids. Germline CDR1 is MNHEY and CDR2 is SMNVEV (reference sequence). The CDR3: CASSFLGAGETQYF. The CDR3 DNA follows: TGTGCCAGCAGTTTTCTGGGAGCTGGGGAGACCCAGTACTTC.

The rearrangement uses TRBV6-2 or TRBV6-3 and TRBJ2-7; 15 bases are a match to TRBD2. Germline values: CDR1 MNHEY, CDR2 SVGEGT. J was trimmed by 5 bases and V by 1 base; bases with no gene match: 9. This CDR3 is built from 18 residues. The CDR3 here is CASSYFGLAGGPEDEQYF. The CDR3 region has the DNA TGTGCCAGCAGTTACTTTGGACTAGCGGGAGGGCCGGAGGACGAGCAGTACTTC.

The V and J genes are TRBV9 and TRBJ1-3; no firm D call. V lost 0 bases to trimming and J lost 0 bases, with 10 bases between them. The CDR3 contains 16 residues. From germline, CDR1 is SGDLS and CDR2 YYNGEE. The DNA of the CDR3 is TGTGCCAGCAGCGTAGGCCTATCCAACTCTGGAAACACCATATATTTT. This codes for CASSVGLSNSGNTIYF.

J is TRBJ2-1 and V is TRBV2; TRBD2 matches at 7 bases. Germline loops: CDR1 SNHLY, CDR2 FYNNEI. The CDR3 covers 14 residues. Trimming took 8 bases from V and 1 from J; bases not matched to a gene: 5. The CDR3 is CASGRGSSYNEQFF. CDR3 nucleotides: TGTGCCAGCGGGCGGGGGTCATCCTACAATGAGCAGTTCTTC.

The V and J genes are TRBV7-3 and TRBJ2-7; maybe TRBD1 (5 bases). The V gene's germline CDR1 is SGHTA and CDR2 FQGTGA. Trimming took 5 bases from V and 5 from J, leaving 22 bases between them. There are 16 residues in the CDR3. The CDR3 DNA reads as TGTGCCAGCAGCCCAAATGCGCCAGGGAATTCCCACGAGCAGTACTTC. Amino acid sequence: CASSPNAPGNSHEQYF.

This chain links TRBV12-3 or TRBV12-4 with TRBJ2-1; 8 bases align to TRBD1. CDR3 length: 13 residues. The V gene end was trimmed by 4 bases and the J gene end by 11 bases; junction bases not matched to a gene: 7. DNA for the CDR3: TGTGCCAGCAGTTCGCCAGGGGGCGTGAAGCAGTTCTTC. This gives the protein CASSSPGGVKQFF.

This rearrangement joins TRBV6-2 or TRBV6-3 to TRBJ2-1; tentatively, D is TRBD1 (6 bases). Germline-derived CDR1 and CDR2 are MNHEY and SVGEGT. The CDR3 runs to 15 residues. Trimming shortened V by 5 bases and J by 4 bases, and 15 bases separated the two germline ends. The CDR3 sequence: CASSRGQTIYNEQFF. The CDR3 region has the DNA TGTGCCAGCAGTCGGGGACAAACAATTTACAATGAGCAGTTCTTC.

V and J are TRBV19 and TRBJ2-2; perhaps TRBD2 as D (5 bases). Trimming stripped 7 bases from V and 0 bases from J, with 18 bases between. Germline V CDR1 and CDR2: LNHDA, SQIVND (reference sequence). The CDR3 runs 17 residues. DNA of the CDR3: TGTGCCAGTACCACGAGTAGCGAGGCCTCGAACACCGGGGAGCTGTTTTTT. Protein sequence: CASTTSSEASNTGELFF.

The chain recombines TRBV24-1 with TRBJ2-7; possibly TRBD1 for D (6 bases). The CDR3 has 11 amino acids. Trimming removed 5 bases at V and 5 bases at J, with 6 bases between. The germline V gene encodes CDR1 KGHDR and CDR2 SFDVKD. The CDR3 region is CATSAGDEQYF. The CDR3 region has the DNA TGTGCCACCAGTGCAGGGGACGAGCAGTACTTC.

This chain uses TRBV9 with TRBJ2-3; 7 bases align to TRBD2. The CDR3 has 15 residues. In germline, CDR1 is SGDLS, CDR2 YYNGEE. With 4 bases clipped from V and 5 bases from J, the junction kept 10 bases outside the gene matches. For the CDR3, the DNA is TGTGCCAGCAGCCCTAGCGGAAATGGGGGAGATACGCAGTATTTT. Its translation: CASSPSGNGGDTQYF. The whole variable domain, filled in from reference TRBV9 and TRBJ2-3, reads DSGVTQTPKHLITATGQRVTLRCSPRSGDLSVYWYQQSLDQGLQFLIQYYNGEERAKGNILERFSAQQFPDLHSELNLSSLELGDSALYFCASSPSGNGGDTQYFGPGTRLTVL.

The chain is built from TRBV7-9 and TRBJ1-1, with 7 bases fitting TRBD1. After removal of 5 bases from V and 2 bases from J, the junction contained 8 bases not matched to a gene. Germline-derived CDR1 and CDR2 are SEHNR and FQNEAQ (reference sequence). The CDR3 has 15 amino acids. CDR3 DNA sequence: TGTGCCAGCAGCGCACGGGACAGAACAAACACTGAAGCTTTCTTT. It encodes CASSARDRTNTEAFF. The full variable domain, its missing parts supplied by reference TRBV7-9 and TRBJ1-1, is DTGVSQNPRHKITKRGQNVTFRCDPISEHNRLYWYRQTLGQGPEFLTYFQNEAQLEKSRLLSDRFSAERPKGSFSTLEIQRTEQGDSAMYLCASSARDRTNTEAFFGQGTRLTVV.

The chain couples TRBV4-3 to TRBJ2-5, with D maybe TRBD2 (6 bases). This CDR3 is 15 amino acids long. CDR1 LGHNA and CDR2 YSLEER come from the germline V gene. Trimming stripped 4 bases from V and 0 bases from J, with 12 bases between. In DNA, the CDR3 is TGCGCCAGCAGCCCAACACGGGAGTACCAAGAGACCCAGTACTTC. Translation gives CASSPTREYQETQYF.

This chain links TRBV2 with TRBJ2-1; TRBD2 aligns across 7 bases. The germline CDR1 and CDR2 sequences are SNHLY and FYNNEI. The J segment lost 4 bases and the V segment lost 3 bases, leaving 6 bases of the junction unmatched. The CDR3 totals 15 residues. The CDR3 region has the DNA TGTGCCAGCAGTGACAGCCTAGCGGAATACAATGAGCAGTTCTTC. This codes for CASSDSLAEYNEQFF.

V and J are TRBV6-5 and TRBJ2-3; the D is unclear. The CDR3 consists of 14 residues. Germline CDR1 is MNHEY and CDR2 is SVGAGI. V was cut by 2 bases and J by 4 bases, with 10 bases left in between. The CDR3 coding sequence is TGTGCCAGCAGTTACGCCAACTACGCAGATACGCAGTATTTT. Its translation is CASSYANYADTQYF.

This chain links TRBV6-2 or TRBV6-3 with TRBJ2-1; no definite D call. The CDR3 is 14 residues long. Germline V gives CDR1 MNHEY, CDR2 SVGEGT. The V end lost 0 bases, the J end lost 7 bases, and 10 bases lay between the germline ends. The CDR3 region is CASSYSTFGNEQFF. Written as DNA, the CDR3 is TGTGCCAGCAGTTACTCGACATTTGGGAATGAGCAGTTCTTC.

In DNA, the CDR3 is TGTGCCTGGAGTCGGGATCTCAATGAGCAGTTCTTC. Protein sequence: CAWSRDLNEQFF. The V gene is TRBV30, the J gene TRBJ2-1, with a tentative D call TRBD2 (5 bases). Looked up from germline, CDR1 is GTSNPN and CDR2 is SVGIG (reference sequence). V lost 2 bases and J 6 bases, leaving 8 bases between the germline ends. The CDR3 totals 12 residues.